Shown below are 8 T cell receptor beta chains from a single sample sequenced in a study of shared clonotypes between healthy human individuals. CD45RO-negative, CCR7-selected cells formed the naive CD8 fraction, which excluded terminally differentiated effector memory CD45RA+ cells. Method: immunoSEQ multiplex PCR; TCRdb's copy keeps in-frame clones and lacks some. In the table there are fewer than 700,000 clones, 90% to 95% of which are singletons. The specimen sequenced was naive CD8+ T cells sorted from blood. Source of these receptors: a woman between 25 and 40 years old in good health.

This sequence joins TRBV19 and TRBJ2-7, with 7 bases aligning to TRBD2. Germline-derived CDR1 and CDR2 are LNHDA and SQIVND (reference sequence). J gave up 6 bases and V 5 bases, and 10 bases lay outside the gene matches. This CDR3 contains 14 residues. The CDR3 sequence: CASSAGGFIGEQYF. As DNA, the CDR3 is TGTGCCAGTAGTGCCGGGGGGTTTATCGGCGAGCAGTACTTC. The full variable domain, with the rest looked up from reference TRBV19 and TRBJ2-7, is DGGITQSPKYLFRKEGQNVTLSCEQNLNHDAMYWYRQDPGQGLRLIYYSQIVNDFQKGDIAEGYSVSREKKESFPLTVTSAQKNPTAFYLCASSAGGFIGEQYFGPGTRLTVT.

The V gene is TRBV29-1, the J gene TRBJ2-2; D uncertain. Germline CDR1 is SQVTM and CDR2 is ANQGSEA. The V gene lost 4 bases and the J gene lost 5 bases, with 11 bases spanning the gap. The length of the CDR3 is 13 residues. CDR3 in amino acids: CSVAGLWTGELFF. The CDR3 region has the DNA TGCAGCGTTGCTGGCCTATGGACCGGGGAGCTGTTTTTT.

The V call is TRBV7-9, the J call TRBJ2-1; 7 nucleotides align to TRBD1. CDR1 is SEHNR, CDR2 FQNEAQ, per germline (reference sequence). The CDR3 has 15 residues. Trimming removed 2 bases from V and 7 bases from J; junction bases left unmatched: 8. The CDR3 loop reads CASSLPTDRANEQFF. Here the CDR3 DNA reads TGTGCCAGCAGCTTACCGACTGACAGGGCGAATGAGCAGTTCTTC. Full variable domain (outside the CDR3, taken from reference TRBV7-9 and TRBJ2-1): DTGVSQNPRHKITKRGQNVTFRCDPISEHNRLYWYRQTLGQGPEFLTYFQNEAQLEKSRLLSDRFSAERPKGSFSTLEIQRTEQGDSAMYLCASSLPTDRANEQFFGPGTRLTVL.

This clone occurred once. This sample also contains other DNA sequences that code for the same CDR3. CDR3 protein: CASSILLYNEQFF. DNA for the CDR3: TGTGCCAGTAGTATTTTGCTTTACAATGAGCAGTTCTTC. The chain couples TRBV19 to TRBJ2-1; D remains unclear. The CDR3 consists of 13 residues. Trimming pared 3 bases from V and 4 bases from J, leaving 7 bases between. CDR1 LNHDA and CDR2 SQIVND come from the germline V gene (reference sequence).

The chain carries TRBV7-8 and TRBJ2-7; weak D call: TRBD2 (5 bases). Germline CDR1 reads SGHVS; CDR2 reads FQNEAQ. CDR3 length: 15 amino acids. The germline V and J ends were trimmed by 1 base and 2 bases, with 12 bases remaining between them. The CDR3 region has the DNA TGTGCCAGCAGCTTAGAGGCAGGAGGTACCTACGAGCAGTACTTC. The encoded protein is CASSLEAGGTYEQYF.

Of note for this clone: This sample includes further DNA sequences coding for the same CDR3. The V and J genes are TRBV2 and TRBJ1-3; D gene uncertain. The CDR3 runs 15 residues. Trimming pared 1 base from V and 0 bases from J, leaving 7 bases between. CDR1 is SNHLY, CDR2 FYNNEI, per germline. The CDR3 nucleotides read TGTGCCAGCAGTGAAGGCAGGAGCTCTGGAAACACCATATATTTT. As protein: CASSEGRSSGNTIYF. The variable domain in full, with the rest retrieved from reference TRBV2 and TRBJ1-3, is EPEVTQTPSHQVTQMGQEVILRCVPISNHLYFYWYRQILGQKVEFLVSFYNNEISEKSEIFDDQFSVERPDGSNFTLKIRSTKLEDSAMYFCASSEGRSSGNTIYFGEGSWLTVV.

This chain links TRBV27 with TRBJ2-1, with TRBD2 matching over 8 bases. The junction had 7 bases not matched to a gene; V was cut back by 2 bases and J by 4 bases. The germline CDR1 and CDR2 sequences are MNHEY and SMNVEV (reference sequence). This CDR3 is 16 amino acids long. CDR3 DNA sequence: TGTGCCAGCAGTTTAATGTCTAGCGGGCCTTACAATGAGCAGTTCTTC. Its protein is CASSLMSSGPYNEQFF.

V gene TRBV30 combines with J gene TRBJ1-4, with D unresolved. Germline CDR1 is GTSNPN and CDR2 is SVGIG (reference sequence). The CDR3 contains 11 residues. V was cut by 2 bases and J by 8 bases, with 6 bases left in between. CDR3 in amino acids: CAWSNEEKLFF. CDR3 in DNA: TGTGCCTGGAGTAACGAGGAAAAACTGTTTTTT.